These T cell receptor beta chains were read from a single sample in a study of T cell responses to AZD1222 COVID-19 vaccine. Sequencing was performed with immunoSEQ multiplex PCR; in TCRdb, only in-frame clones are kept and a portion is missing. The sample yields around 200,000 clones, just over 85% seen once. The material was peripheral blood, obtained on day 0 of AZD1222 vaccination. The receptor set was obtained from an adult in good health. CDR3s include the opening cysteine and the closing phenylalanine or tryptophan. The order of the fields is CDR3 DNA, CDR3 protein, D gene, clone size, V gene, CDR3 length, J gene. D genes are given only for firm matches. The listing skips clone size in some rows; elsewhere it reads once, few, many or a size class.

CDR3nt: TGTGCCAGCTCACCGACCACTAGCGGGAGTTCCGAGCAGTACTTC
CDR3aa: CASSPTTSGSSEQYF
d_gene: TRBD2
abundance: NA
v_gene: TRBV18
len: 15
j_gene: TRBJ2-7

CDR3nt: TGTGCCAGCAGCTCAGGACAGGGGACTTCCTACGAGCAGTACTTC
CDR3aa: CASSSGQGTSYEQYF
d_gene: TRBD1
abundance: few
v_gene: TRBV27
len: 15
j_gene: TRBJ2-7

CDR3nt: TGTGCCAGCAGCTTACGCGGGACAGGACCTTATTCACCCCTCCACTTT
CDR3aa: CASSLRGTGPYSPLHF
d_gene: TRBD1
abundance: NA
v_gene: TRBV7-2
len: 16
j_gene: TRBJ1-6

CDR3nt: TGCGCCAGCACTCGGACAGGGAAAAAACTGTTTTTT
CDR3aa: CASTRTGKKLFF
d_gene: TRBD1
abundance: NA
v_gene: TRBV4-1
len: 12
j_gene: TRBJ1-4

CDR3nt: TGCGCCAGCAGCCCTGGGACAACTGGCTACACCTTC
CDR3aa: CASSPGTTGYTF
d_gene: NA
abundance: NA
v_gene: TRBV5-1
len: 12
j_gene: TRBJ1-2

CDR3nt: TGTGCCAGCAGCGTAGGAGGCGATGAGCAGTTCTTC
CDR3aa: CASSVGGDEQFF
d_gene: NA
abundance: once
v_gene: TRBV9
len: 12
j_gene: TRBJ2-1

CDR3nt: TGTGCCAGCAGCTTTCGGACGGGGAACTCCTACGAGCAGTACTTC
CDR3aa: CASSFRTGNSYEQYF
d_gene: NA
abundance: NA
v_gene: TRBV7-2
len: 15
j_gene: TRBJ2-7

CDR3nt: TGTGCCAGCAGCCAAGCAATCAAAGGGCCCTACGAGCAGTACTTC
CDR3aa: CASSQAIKGPYEQYF
d_gene: NA
abundance: once
v_gene: TRBV3-1/TRBV3-2
len: 15
j_gene: TRBJ2-7

CDR3nt: TGCGCCAGCAGCTTCGGGACGTTTGGAAACACCATATATTTT
CDR3aa: CASSFGTFGNTIYF
d_gene: NA
abundance: NA
v_gene: TRBV4-3
len: 14
j_gene: TRBJ1-3

CDR3nt: TGTGCCAGCAGCTTACCTAGGACTAGCGGGGGGAAAGAGACCCAGTACTTC
CDR3aa: CASSLPRTSGGKETQYF
d_gene: TRBD2
abundance: NA
v_gene: TRBV7-9
len: 17
j_gene: TRBJ2-5

CDR3nt: TGTGCCAGCTCACCACAGGAATCATATGGCTACACCTTC
CDR3aa: CASSPQESYGYTF
d_gene: NA
abundance: NA
v_gene: TRBV18
len: 13
j_gene: TRBJ1-2

CDR3nt: TGTGCCAGCAGCTTAGCAGGGTTCCAGAAGCCCCAGCATTTT
CDR3aa: CASSLAGFQKPQHF
d_gene: NA
abundance: NA
v_gene: TRBV7-8
len: 14
j_gene: TRBJ1-5

CDR3nt: TGTGCCAGCTCTTTAGCTGGCACCGGGGAGCTGTTTTTT
CDR3aa: CASSLAGTGELFF
d_gene: NA
abundance: NA
v_gene: TRBV6-5
len: 13
j_gene: TRBJ2-2

CDR3nt: TGCGCCAGCAGCATACAGGGGTGGCAGCCCCAGCATTTT
CDR3aa: CASSIQGWQPQHF
d_gene: TRBD1
abundance: NA
v_gene: TRBV5-1
len: 13
j_gene: TRBJ1-5

CDR3nt: TGTGCCAGCAGTCCCCACGTGAACTCTGGAAACACCATATATTTT
CDR3aa: CASSPHVNSGNTIYF
d_gene: NA
abundance: NA
v_gene: TRBV6-5
len: 15
j_gene: TRBJ1-3

CDR3nt: TGTGCCAGCAGCTTGGACAGGGCGGTCTACTATGGCTACACCTTC
CDR3aa: CASSLDRAVYYGYTF
d_gene: NA
abundance: NA
v_gene: TRBV5-5
len: 15
j_gene: TRBJ1-2

CDR3nt: TGTGCCAGCTCACCCCTGGAGGGGGTTAATGAAAAACTGTTTTTT
CDR3aa: CASSPLEGVNEKLFF
d_gene: NA
abundance: NA
v_gene: TRBV18
len: 15
j_gene: TRBJ1-4

CDR3nt: TGTGCCAGCAGCCCTGAACAGGGGGGGGTCGCAGATACGCAGTATTTT
CDR3aa: CASSPEQGGVADTQYF
d_gene: NA
abundance: NA
v_gene: TRBV5-6
len: 16
j_gene: TRBJ2-3

CDR3nt: TGTGCCAGCAGCTTGAGTGGGGGCGGATCAGAGCTAGAGACCCAGTACTTC
CDR3aa: CASSLSGGGSELETQYF
d_gene: NA
abundance: NA
v_gene: TRBV11-2
len: 17
j_gene: TRBJ2-5

CDR3nt: TGCGCCAGCAGCTTAGGTGCGGACAATGAGCAGTTCTTC
CDR3aa: CASSLGADNEQFF
d_gene: NA
abundance: NA
v_gene: TRBV5-1
len: 13
j_gene: TRBJ2-1

CDR3nt: TGTGCCAGCAGTTACCCAGGTAGGGGCGTTAACACTGAAGCTTTCTTT
CDR3aa: CASSYPGRGVNTEAFF
d_gene: NA
abundance: NA
v_gene: TRBV28
len: 16
j_gene: TRBJ1-1

CDR3nt: TGTGCCAGCAGCTTAGGGGGGACTATTTACAATGAGCAGTTCTTC
CDR3aa: CASSLGGTIYNEQFF
d_gene: TRBD2
abundance: NA
v_gene: TRBV11-3
len: 15
j_gene: TRBJ2-1

CDR3nt: TGTGCCAGCAGTGAACCGATCTCTGGAAACACCATATATTTT
CDR3aa: CASSEPISGNTIYF
d_gene: NA
abundance: NA
v_gene: TRBV6-1
len: 14
j_gene: TRBJ1-3

CDR3nt: TGTGCCAGCAGTTTAGGTGGATGGGACGAGCAGTACTTC
CDR3aa: CASSLGGWDEQYF
d_gene: NA
abundance: NA
v_gene: TRBV12-3/TRBV12-4
len: 13
j_gene: TRBJ2-7

CDR3nt: TGTGCCAGCAGTTCCGGTCGGACAGGGGGCTCCTACAATGAGCAGTTCTTC
CDR3aa: CASSSGRTGGSYNEQFF
d_gene: TRBD1
abundance: NA
v_gene: TRBV28
len: 17
j_gene: TRBJ2-1

CDR3nt: TGCGCCAGCAGCCGTACCGGGGGTGTAAGCCCGGGCGAGCAGTACTTC
CDR3aa: CASSRTGGVSPGEQYF
d_gene: NA
abundance: few
v_gene: TRBV4-1
len: 16
j_gene: TRBJ2-7

CDR3nt: TGTGCCAGCGGAGGAAAAGCTAGCAATCAGCCCCAGCATTTT
CDR3aa: CASGGKASNQPQHF
d_gene: NA
abundance: once
v_gene: TRBV6-5
len: 14
j_gene: TRBJ1-5

CDR3nt: TGCGCCAGCAGCGGGCAGGGGCCTCTAGAGACCCAGTACTTC
CDR3aa: CASSGQGPLETQYF
d_gene: NA
abundance: NA
v_gene: TRBV5-1
len: 14
j_gene: TRBJ2-5

CDR3nt: TGTGCCAGCAGCAAAGATGACAGGGGGTCCAGGGGCAGCTCCCAGCATTTT
CDR3aa: CASSKDDRGSRGSSQHF
d_gene: NA
abundance: NA
v_gene: TRBV21-1
len: 17
j_gene: TRBJ1-5

CDR3nt: TGTGCCAGCAGCCCGACAGGGGGATTGGTTGAAAAACTGTTTTTT
CDR3aa: CASSPTGGLVEKLFF
d_gene: TRBD1
abundance: NA
v_gene: TRBV27
len: 15
j_gene: TRBJ1-4

CDR3nt: TGCGCCAGCAGCTTGGAGGTGGGAGGGGGCTACTACGAGCAGTACTTC
CDR3aa: CASSLEVGGGYYEQYF
d_gene: NA
abundance: NA
v_gene: TRBV5-1
len: 16
j_gene: TRBJ2-7

CDR3nt: TGTGCCTGGAGTGTACAGGGCTGGGGGAAGAACACTGAAGCTTTCTTT
CDR3aa: CAWSVQGWGKNTEAFF
d_gene: NA
abundance: NA
v_gene: TRBV30
len: 16
j_gene: TRBJ1-1

CDR3nt: TGTGCCAGCAGCCTAAACGATCCCAGGGGGCCTGGGGCCAACGTCCTGACTTTC
CDR3aa: CASSLNDPRGPGANVLTF
d_gene: NA
abundance: NA
v_gene: TRBV21-1
len: 18
j_gene: TRBJ2-6

CDR3nt: TGTGCCAGCAGTGGGACTAGCGGGAGATCGGACGAGCAGTACTTC
CDR3aa: CASSGTSGRSDEQYF
d_gene: TRBD2
abundance: once
v_gene: TRBV2
len: 15
j_gene: TRBJ2-7

CDR3nt: TGTGCCAGCAGTCCCCCGTGGGACAGGGACGGCTACACCTTC
CDR3aa: CASSPPWDRDGYTF
d_gene: TRBD1
abundance: NA
v_gene: TRBV28
len: 14
j_gene: TRBJ1-2

CDR3nt: TGTGCCAGCACCAAACCGGGACAGGGAATAGGCAATGAGCAGTTCTTC
CDR3aa: CASTKPGQGIGNEQFF
d_gene: TRBD1
abundance: NA
v_gene: TRBV11-1
len: 16
j_gene: TRBJ2-1

CDR3nt: TGCGCCAGCAGCCAGTCGTCGGCCCCAGGAGATACGCAGTATTTT
CDR3aa: CASSQSSAPGDTQYF
d_gene: NA
abundance: NA
v_gene: TRBV4-1
len: 15
j_gene: TRBJ2-3

CDR3nt: TGTGCCAGCAGTGCACTCGACACCGGGGAGCTGTTTTTT
CDR3aa: CASSALDTGELFF
d_gene: NA
abundance: once
v_gene: TRBV6-4
len: 13
j_gene: TRBJ2-2

CDR3nt: TGTGCCAGTAGTATAGCCGCTAATCAGCCCCAGCATTTT
CDR3aa: CASSIAANQPQHF
d_gene: NA
abundance: once
v_gene: TRBV19
len: 13
j_gene: TRBJ1-5

CDR3nt: TGTGCCAGCAGCCCAAGAATTGGGGGCTCACATACCAACTATGGCTACACCTTC
CDR3aa: CASSPRIGGSHTNYGYTF
d_gene: NA
abundance: NA
v_gene: TRBV11-2
len: 18
j_gene: TRBJ1-2

CDR3nt: TGTGCCAGCAGCGTAGGGGACAGGGATAATCAGCCCCAGCATTTT
CDR3aa: CASSVGDRDNQPQHF
d_gene: TRBD1
abundance: NA
v_gene: TRBV9
len: 15
j_gene: TRBJ1-5

CDR3nt: TGTGCCAGCGGGGCGGGACTATCCCCCGAGCAGTACTTC
CDR3aa: CASGAGLSPEQYF
d_gene: TRBD2
abundance: NA
v_gene: TRBV28
len: 13
j_gene: TRBJ2-7

CDR3nt: TGTGCCAGCAGCTCCGACACCTACAATGAGCAGTTCTTC
CDR3aa: CASSSDTYNEQFF
d_gene: NA
abundance: NA
v_gene: TRBV7-3
len: 13
j_gene: TRBJ2-1

CDR3nt: TGTGCCAGCAGTCCCGACTATAGCGGGAGAGCGGGAGATACGCAGTATTTT
CDR3aa: CASSPDYSGRAGDTQYF
d_gene: TRBD2
abundance: NA
v_gene: TRBV5-6
len: 17
j_gene: TRBJ2-3

CDR3nt: TGTGCCAGCAGCCCCGGGGGGCCGTCGCTAGATACGCAGTATTTT
CDR3aa: CASSPGGPSLDTQYF
d_gene: NA
abundance: once
v_gene: TRBV7-3
len: 15
j_gene: TRBJ2-3

CDR3nt: TGTGCCAGCAGTTCGGGACTCTACAATGAGCAGTTCTTC
CDR3aa: CASSSGLYNEQFF
d_gene: NA
abundance: NA
v_gene: TRBV27
len: 13
j_gene: TRBJ2-1

CDR3nt: TGTGCCACCAGTGATGTGGGACAGGGAGGTAAAGCTTTCTTT
CDR3aa: CATSDVGQGGKAFF
d_gene: TRBD1
abundance: NA
v_gene: TRBV24-1
len: 14
j_gene: TRBJ1-1